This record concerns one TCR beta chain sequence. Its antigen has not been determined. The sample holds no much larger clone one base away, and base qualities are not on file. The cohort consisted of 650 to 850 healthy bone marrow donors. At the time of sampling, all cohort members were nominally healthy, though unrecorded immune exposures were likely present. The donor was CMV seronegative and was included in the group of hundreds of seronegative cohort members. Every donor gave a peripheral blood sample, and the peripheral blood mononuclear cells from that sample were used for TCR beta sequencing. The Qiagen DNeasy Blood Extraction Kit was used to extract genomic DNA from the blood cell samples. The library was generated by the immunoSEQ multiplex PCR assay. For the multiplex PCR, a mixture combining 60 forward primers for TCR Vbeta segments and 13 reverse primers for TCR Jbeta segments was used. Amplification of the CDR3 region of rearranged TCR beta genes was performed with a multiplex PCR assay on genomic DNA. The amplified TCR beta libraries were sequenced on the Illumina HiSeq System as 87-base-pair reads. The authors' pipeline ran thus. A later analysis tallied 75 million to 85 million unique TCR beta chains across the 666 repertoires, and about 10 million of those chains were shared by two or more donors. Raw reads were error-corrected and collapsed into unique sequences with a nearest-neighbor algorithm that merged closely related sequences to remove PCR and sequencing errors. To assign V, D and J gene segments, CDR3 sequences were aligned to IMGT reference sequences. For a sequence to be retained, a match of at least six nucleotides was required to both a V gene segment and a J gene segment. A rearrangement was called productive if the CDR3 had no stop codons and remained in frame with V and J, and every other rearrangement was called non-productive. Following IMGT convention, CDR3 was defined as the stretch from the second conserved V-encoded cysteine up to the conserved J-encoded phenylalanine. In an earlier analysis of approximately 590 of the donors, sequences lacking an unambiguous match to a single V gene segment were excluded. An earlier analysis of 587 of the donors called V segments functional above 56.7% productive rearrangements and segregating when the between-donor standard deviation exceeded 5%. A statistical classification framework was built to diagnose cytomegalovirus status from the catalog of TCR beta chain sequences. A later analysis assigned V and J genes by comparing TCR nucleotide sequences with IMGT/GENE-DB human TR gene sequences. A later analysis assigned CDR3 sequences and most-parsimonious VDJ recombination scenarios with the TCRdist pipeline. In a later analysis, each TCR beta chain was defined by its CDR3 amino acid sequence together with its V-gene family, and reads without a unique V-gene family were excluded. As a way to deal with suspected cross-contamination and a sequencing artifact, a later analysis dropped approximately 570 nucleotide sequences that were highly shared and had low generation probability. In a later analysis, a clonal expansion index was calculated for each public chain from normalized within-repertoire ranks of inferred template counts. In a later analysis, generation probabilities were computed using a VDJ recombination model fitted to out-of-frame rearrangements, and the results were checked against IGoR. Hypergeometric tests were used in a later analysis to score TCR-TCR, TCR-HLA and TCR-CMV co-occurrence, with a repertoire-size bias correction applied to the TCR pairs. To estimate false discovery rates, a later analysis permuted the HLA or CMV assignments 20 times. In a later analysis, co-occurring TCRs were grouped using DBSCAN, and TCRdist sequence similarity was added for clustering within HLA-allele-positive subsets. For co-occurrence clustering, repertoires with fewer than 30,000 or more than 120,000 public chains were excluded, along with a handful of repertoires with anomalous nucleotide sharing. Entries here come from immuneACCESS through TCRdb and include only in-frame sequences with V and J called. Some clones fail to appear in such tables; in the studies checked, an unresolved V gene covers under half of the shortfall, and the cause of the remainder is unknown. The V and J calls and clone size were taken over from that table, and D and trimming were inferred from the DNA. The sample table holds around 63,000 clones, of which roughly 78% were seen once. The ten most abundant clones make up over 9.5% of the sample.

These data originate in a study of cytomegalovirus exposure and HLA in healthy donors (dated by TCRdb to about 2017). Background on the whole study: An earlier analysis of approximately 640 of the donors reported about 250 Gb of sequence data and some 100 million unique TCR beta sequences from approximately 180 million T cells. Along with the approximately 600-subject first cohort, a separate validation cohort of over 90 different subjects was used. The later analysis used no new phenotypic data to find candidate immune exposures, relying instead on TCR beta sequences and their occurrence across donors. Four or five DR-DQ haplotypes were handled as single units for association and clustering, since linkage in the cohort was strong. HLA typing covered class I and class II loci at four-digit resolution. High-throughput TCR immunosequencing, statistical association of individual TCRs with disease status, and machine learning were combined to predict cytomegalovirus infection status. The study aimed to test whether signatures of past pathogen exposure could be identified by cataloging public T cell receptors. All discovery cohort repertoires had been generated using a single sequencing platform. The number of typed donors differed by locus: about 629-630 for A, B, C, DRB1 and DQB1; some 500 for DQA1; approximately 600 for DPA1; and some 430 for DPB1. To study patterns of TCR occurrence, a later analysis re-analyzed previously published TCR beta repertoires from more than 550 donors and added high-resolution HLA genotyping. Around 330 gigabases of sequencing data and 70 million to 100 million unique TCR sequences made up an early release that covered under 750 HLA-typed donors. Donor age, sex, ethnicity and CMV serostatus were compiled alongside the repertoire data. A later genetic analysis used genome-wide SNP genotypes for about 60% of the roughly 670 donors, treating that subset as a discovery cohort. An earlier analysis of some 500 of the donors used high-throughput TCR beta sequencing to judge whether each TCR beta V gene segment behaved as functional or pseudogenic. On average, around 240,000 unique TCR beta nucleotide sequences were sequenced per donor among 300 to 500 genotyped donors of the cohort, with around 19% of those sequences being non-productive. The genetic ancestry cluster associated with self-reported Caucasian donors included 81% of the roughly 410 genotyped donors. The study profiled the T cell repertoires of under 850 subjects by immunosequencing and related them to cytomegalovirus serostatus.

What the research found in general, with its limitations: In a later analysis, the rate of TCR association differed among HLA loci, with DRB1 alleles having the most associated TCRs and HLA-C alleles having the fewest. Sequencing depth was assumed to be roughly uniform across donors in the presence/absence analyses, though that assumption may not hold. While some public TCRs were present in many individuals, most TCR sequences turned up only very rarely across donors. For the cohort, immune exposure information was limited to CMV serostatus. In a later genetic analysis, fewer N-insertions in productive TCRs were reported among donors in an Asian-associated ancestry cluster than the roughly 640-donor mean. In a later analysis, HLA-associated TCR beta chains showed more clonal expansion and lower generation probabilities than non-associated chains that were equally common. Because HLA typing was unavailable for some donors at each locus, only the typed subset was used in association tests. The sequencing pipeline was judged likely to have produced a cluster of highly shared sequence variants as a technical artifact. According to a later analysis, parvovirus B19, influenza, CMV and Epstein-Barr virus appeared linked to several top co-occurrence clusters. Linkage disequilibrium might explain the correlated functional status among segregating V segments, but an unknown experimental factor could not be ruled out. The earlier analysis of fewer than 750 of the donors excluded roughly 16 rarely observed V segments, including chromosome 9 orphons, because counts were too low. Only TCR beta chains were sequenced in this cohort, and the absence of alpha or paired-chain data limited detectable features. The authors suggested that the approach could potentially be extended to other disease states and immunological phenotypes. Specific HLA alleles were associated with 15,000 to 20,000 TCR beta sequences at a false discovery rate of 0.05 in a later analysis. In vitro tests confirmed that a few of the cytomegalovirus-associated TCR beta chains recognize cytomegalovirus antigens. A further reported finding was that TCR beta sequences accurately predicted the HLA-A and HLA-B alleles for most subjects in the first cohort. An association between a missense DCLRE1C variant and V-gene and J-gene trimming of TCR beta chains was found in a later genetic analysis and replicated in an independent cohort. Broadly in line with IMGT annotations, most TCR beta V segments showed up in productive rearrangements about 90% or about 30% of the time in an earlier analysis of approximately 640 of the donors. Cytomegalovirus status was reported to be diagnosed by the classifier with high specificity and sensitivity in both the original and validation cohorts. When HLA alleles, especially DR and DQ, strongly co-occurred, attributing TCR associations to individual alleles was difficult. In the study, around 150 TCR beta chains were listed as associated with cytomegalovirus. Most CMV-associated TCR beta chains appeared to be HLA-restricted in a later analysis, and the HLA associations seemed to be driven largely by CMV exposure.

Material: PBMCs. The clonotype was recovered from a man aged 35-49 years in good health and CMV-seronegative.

The nucleotides read TGTGCCAGCACCGTCGGCCCGGAGATCACCTACAATGAGCAGTTCTTC. Its translation is CASTVGPEITYNEQFF. The V and J segments used are TRBV11-2 and TRBJ2-1; no D gene call is confident. The CDR3 holds 16 amino acids from the cysteine to the phenylalanine. Only CDR3 DNA is held: 48 bases, read in frame from base 1. CDR1 and CDR2, looked up from the germline V gene, are SGHAT and FQNNGV. V lost 7 bases and J lost 2 bases; the stretch between them is 18 bases long.